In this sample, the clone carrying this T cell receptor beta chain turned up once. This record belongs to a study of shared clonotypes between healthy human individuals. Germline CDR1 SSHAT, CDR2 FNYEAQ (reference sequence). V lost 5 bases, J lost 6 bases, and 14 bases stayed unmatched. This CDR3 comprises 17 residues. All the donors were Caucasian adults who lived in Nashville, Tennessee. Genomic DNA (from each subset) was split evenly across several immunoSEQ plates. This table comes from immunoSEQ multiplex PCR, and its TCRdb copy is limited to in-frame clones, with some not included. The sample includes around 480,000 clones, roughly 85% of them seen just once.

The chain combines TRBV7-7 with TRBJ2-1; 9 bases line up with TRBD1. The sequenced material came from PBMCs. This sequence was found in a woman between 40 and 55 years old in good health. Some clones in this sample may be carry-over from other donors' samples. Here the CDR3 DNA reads TGTGCCAGCAGCCTGAGGCCGGGACAGGGTATGGGCAATGAGCAGTTCTTC. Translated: CASSLRPGQGMGNEQFF.